These 10 T cell receptor beta chains share one sample of origin, sequenced in a study of blood T cell repertoires in COVID-19. Using immunoSEQ multiplex PCR, the repertoire was profiled, and TCRdb retains in-frame clones only, with some absent. The sample has over 30,000 clones, about 90% seen once. Sequences were obtained from peripheral blood. These receptors came from a woman between 65 and 79 years old with active COVID-19.

The chain links TRBV28 to TRBJ1-1, with D tentatively TRBD1 (5 bases). The CDR3 is 15 amino acids. From germline, CDR1 is MDHEN and CDR2 SYDVKM. Between the trimmed V and J ends, which lost 4 bases and 4 bases, there was a span of 16 bases. The CDR3, as DNA: TGTGCCAGCAGTTCCTGGGGGGAGACGGGCACTGAAGCTTTCTTT. Protein sequence: CASSSWGETGTEAFF.

The chain employs TRBV6-1 and TRBJ2-2; D is perhaps TRBD2 (6 bases). CDR1 and CDR2 from the germline V gene are MNHNS and SASEGT. The CDR3 length is 19 residues. V gave up 2 bases and J gave up 0 bases, with 19 bases separating them. The CDR3 is CASSEWRGNLASNTGELFF. CDR3 nucleotides: TGTGCCAGCAGTGAATGGCGCGGGAACCTGGCCTCGAACACCGGGGAGCTGTTTTTT.

The rearrangement links TRBV24-1 to TRBJ1-2; no clear D gene. The CDR3 has 12 residues. Germline loops: CDR1 KGHDR, CDR2 SFDVKD. Trimming pared 5 bases from V and 2 bases from J, leaving 5 bases between. The CDR3 sequence: CATSVMNYGYTF. CDR3 DNA sequence: TGTGCCACCAGTGTTATGAACTATGGCTACACCTTC.

The chain uses TRBV2 and TRBJ2-1; D not resolved. V lost 5 bases, J lost 6 bases, and 14 bases lay in between. The CDR3 covers 14 residues. Germline loops: CDR1 SNHLY, CDR2 FYNNEI. CDR3 nucleotide sequence: TGTGCCAGCAGTTTTCTAGGATCAATCAATGAGCAGTTCTTC. Translated: CASSFLGSINEQFF.

The chain carries TRBV3-1 (or the pseudogene TRBV3-2) and TRBJ1-1, with TRBD1 matching 7 bases. Germline V gene lookup returns CDR1 LGHDT and CDR2 YNNKEL (reference sequence). After removal of 1 base from V and 7 bases from J, the junction contained 6 bases not matched to a gene. The CDR3 length is 14 residues. The CDR3, as DNA: TGTGCCAGCAGCCAAGGGGGACAGACTTATGAAGCTTTCTTT. This translates into CASSQGGQTYEAFF.

The V and J genes are TRBV3-1 (or the pseudogene TRBV3-2) and TRBJ1-1; no firm D call. This CDR3 contains 13 residues. The V gene's germline CDR1 is LGHDT and CDR2 YNNKEL (reference sequence). Trimming shortened V by 0 bases and J by 10 bases, and 12 bases separated the two germline ends. The CDR3 reads CASSQDLASGAFF. The CDR3 DNA reads TGTGCCAGCAGCCAAGATTTGGCCTCGGGAGCTTTCTTT.

The chain uses TRBV2 and TRBJ1-1; 7 bases agree with TRBD1. CDR1 and CDR2 (germline): SNHLY, FYNNEI. Germline trimming cut 11 bases from V and 0 bases from J; bases unmatched to any gene: 6. This CDR3 has 13 residues. The CDR3 DNA reads TGTGCCGGGCGGGACAGAGTGAACACTGAAGCTTTCTTT. It codes for CAGRDRVNTEAFF.

This clone showed up just once. The rearrangement links TRBV5-4 to TRBJ2-7; D possibly corresponds to TRBD2 (6 bases). Germline-derived CDR1 and CDR2 are SGHNT and YYREEE (reference sequence). The V end was cut by 7 bases, the J end by 2 bases, with 16 bases between. The CDR3 extends over 14 amino acids. The CDR3 here is CASRRFGGAYEQYF. As DNA, the CDR3 is TGTGCCAGCCGCCGGTTCGGGGGTGCCTACGAGCAGTACTTC.

The chain is built from TRBV24-1 and TRBJ2-5; no definite D call. Germline CDR1 and CDR2: KGHDR and SFDVKD. V was shortened by 3 bases and J by 2 bases, with 15 bases between the two germline ends. This CDR3 contains 16 residues. CDR3 in DNA: TGTGCCACCAGTGATCCTGCCAAACCGCTACAAGAGACCCAGTACTTC. It yields the protein CATSDPAKPLQETQYF.

The genes are TRBV7-8 and TRBJ2-7; perhaps TRBD2 as D (5 bases). CDR1 is SGHVS and CDR2 is FQNEAQ in the germline V gene. The CDR3 is made up of 16 amino acids. Deletions cut 6 bases from V and 6 bases from J, with 24 bases between. CDR3 nucleotide sequence: TGTGCCAGCAGTCCAGAACGCTCCTCGGGGTCGGGCGAGCAGTACTTC. Amino acids: CASSPERSSGSGEQYF.